The next 11 T cell receptor beta chains were all read from a single sample in a study of T cell changes during pregnancy in multiple sclerosis. Profiled with immunoSEQ multiplex PCR; TCRdb holds only in-frame clones, not every one. This sample carries some 57,000 clones, 75% to 90% of them seen once, and the ten largest clones take approximately 1%. The specimen comprised peripheral blood, sampled in the first trimester of pregnancy. The receptors stem from a female donor in good health, enrolled as a control in a pregnancy study.

The chain joins TRBV10-3 to TRBJ2-1, with a possible D match to TRBD2 (7 bases). V shed 0 bases and J shed 7 bases, with 13 bases lying between them. Germline CDR1 and CDR2: ENHRY and SYGVKD. The CDR3 totals 15 residues. CDR3 DNA sequence: TGTGCCATCAGTGAGTCTGAGGGGGGGACGAATGAGCAGTTCTTC. This codes for CAISESEGGTNEQFF.

This chain connects TRBV25-1 to TRBJ1-1, with 10 bases aligning to TRBD1. CDR3 length: 18 amino acids. V lost 5 bases to trimming and J lost 10 bases; unmatched junction nucleotides: 22. Germline V gene data show CDR1 as MGHDK and CDR2 as SYGVNS. The CDR3, as DNA: TGTGCCAGCAGTCCGCGGTCCCGGGACAGGGGTCGGGGTTATGGAGCTTTCTTT. This gives the protein CASSPRSRDRGRGYGAFF.

V gene TRBV7-8 combines with J gene TRBJ1-1; TRBD1 matches at 9 bases. With V trimmed by 5 bases and J by 1 base, 11 bases remained unmatched. CDR3 size: 17 residues. Per the germline V gene, CDR1 is SGHVS and CDR2 is FQNEAQ. The CDR3: CASSILTGGYENTEAFF. DNA of the CDR3: TGTGCCAGCAGCATTTTGACAGGGGGGTATGAGAACACTGAAGCTTTCTTT.

The V and J genes are TRBV5-5 and TRBJ2-7; D possibly corresponds to TRBD1 (5 bases). CDR1 and CDR2 from the germline V gene are SGHKS and YYEKEE (reference sequence). V was clipped by 0 bases and J by 6 bases, with 16 bases between them. This CDR3 is built from 15 residues. CDR3 residues: CASSLVGIQQGEQYF. DNA of the CDR3: TGTGCCAGCAGCTTGGTAGGAATCCAGCAGGGCGAGCAGTACTTC.

The chain has TRBV30 and TRBJ1-1; TRBD1 might be the D (6 bases). CDR3 size: 11 residues. V lost 4 bases and J 3 bases, leaving 6 bases between the germline ends. From germline, CDR1 is GTSNPN and CDR2 SVGIG (reference sequence). The CDR3 protein is CAWTGDTEAFF. The CDR3 DNA is TGTGCCTGGACAGGGGACACTGAAGCTTTCTTT.

The J gene is TRBJ2-5, the V gene TRBV19, with 9 nucleotides matching TRBD2. CDR1 is LNHDA and CDR2 is SQIVND in the germline V gene (reference sequence). J was trimmed by 4 bases and V by 3 bases; bases with no gene match: 12. CDR3 size: 17 residues. Written as DNA, the CDR3 is TGTGCCAGTAGTATCATCCCGGGAGCGGGGGGCGGAGAGACCCAGTACTTC. This codes for CASSIIPGAGGGETQYF.

The rearrangement uses TRBV4-1 and TRBJ1-2; 8 bases map to TRBD1. V shed 3 bases, J shed 6 bases, and the junction held 21 bases outside the gene matches. This CDR3 has 19 amino acids. Per germline, CDR1 MGHRA and CDR2 YSYEKL. This chain's CDR3 is CASSQVGTSKVTGANGYTF. CDR3 DNA: TGCGCCAGCAGCCAGGTCGGGACTTCCAAGGTGACAGGGGCCAATGGCTACACCTTC.

This chain uses TRBV6-5 with TRBJ2-1; D uncertain. The CDR3 is 13 amino acids. Trimming left V 0 bases short and J 9 bases short, with 9 bases between. Germline CDR1 MNHEY, CDR2 SVGAGI. The CDR3 DNA is TGTGCCAGCAGTTACTCGAGCGAAGGTGAGCAGTTCTTC. Protein: CASSYSSEGEQFF.

V gene TRBV25-1 combines with J gene TRBJ2-5; 7 positions match TRBD1. CDR1 is MGHDK and CDR2 is SYGVNS in the germline V gene. Losses at the gene ends were 6 bases for V and 1 base for J; bases not matched to a gene: 8. The CDR3 consists of 15 residues. In DNA form, the CDR3 reads TGTGCCAGCAGCAGGGTGGACAGGACCCAAGAGACCCAGTACTTC. Translated, it gives CASSRVDRTQETQYF.

The rearrangement links TRBV19 to TRBJ1-4; 12 bases are a match to TRBD1. The J segment lost 7 bases and the V segment lost 5 bases, leaving 5 bases of the junction unmatched. The CDR3 runs to 15 residues. Germline values: CDR1 LNHDA, CDR2 SQIVND (reference sequence). CDR3 DNA: TGTGCCAGTAGTGTGGGACAGGGGGCGACTGAAAAACTGTTTTTT. As protein: CASSVGQGATEKLFF.

This clone was seen once. The rearrangement uses TRBV10-3 and TRBJ1-2; 9 nucleotides line up with TRBD1. Germline CDR1 ENHRY, CDR2 SYGVKD. The CDR3 extends over 13 amino acids. V trimming: 4 bases; J trimming: 8 bases; junction bases outside the gene matches: 5. CDR3 coding DNA: TGTGCCATCAGTGGGGACAGGGTGCGCGGCTACACCTTC. Protein sequence: CAISGDRVRGYTF.